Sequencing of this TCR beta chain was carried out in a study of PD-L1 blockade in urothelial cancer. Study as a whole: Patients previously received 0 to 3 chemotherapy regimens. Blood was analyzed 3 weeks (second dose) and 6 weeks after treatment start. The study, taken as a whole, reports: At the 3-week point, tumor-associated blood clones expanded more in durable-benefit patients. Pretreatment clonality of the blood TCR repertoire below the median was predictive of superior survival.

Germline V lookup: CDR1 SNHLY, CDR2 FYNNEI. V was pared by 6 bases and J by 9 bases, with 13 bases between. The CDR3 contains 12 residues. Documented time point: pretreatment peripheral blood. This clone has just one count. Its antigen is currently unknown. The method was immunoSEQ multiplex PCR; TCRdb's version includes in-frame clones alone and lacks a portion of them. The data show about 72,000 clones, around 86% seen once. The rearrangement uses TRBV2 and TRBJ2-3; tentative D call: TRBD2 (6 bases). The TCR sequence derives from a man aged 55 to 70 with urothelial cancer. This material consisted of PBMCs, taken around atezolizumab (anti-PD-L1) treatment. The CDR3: CASREGLETQYF. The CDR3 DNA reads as TGTGCCAGCAGGGAGGGCCTGGAAACGCAGTATTTT.